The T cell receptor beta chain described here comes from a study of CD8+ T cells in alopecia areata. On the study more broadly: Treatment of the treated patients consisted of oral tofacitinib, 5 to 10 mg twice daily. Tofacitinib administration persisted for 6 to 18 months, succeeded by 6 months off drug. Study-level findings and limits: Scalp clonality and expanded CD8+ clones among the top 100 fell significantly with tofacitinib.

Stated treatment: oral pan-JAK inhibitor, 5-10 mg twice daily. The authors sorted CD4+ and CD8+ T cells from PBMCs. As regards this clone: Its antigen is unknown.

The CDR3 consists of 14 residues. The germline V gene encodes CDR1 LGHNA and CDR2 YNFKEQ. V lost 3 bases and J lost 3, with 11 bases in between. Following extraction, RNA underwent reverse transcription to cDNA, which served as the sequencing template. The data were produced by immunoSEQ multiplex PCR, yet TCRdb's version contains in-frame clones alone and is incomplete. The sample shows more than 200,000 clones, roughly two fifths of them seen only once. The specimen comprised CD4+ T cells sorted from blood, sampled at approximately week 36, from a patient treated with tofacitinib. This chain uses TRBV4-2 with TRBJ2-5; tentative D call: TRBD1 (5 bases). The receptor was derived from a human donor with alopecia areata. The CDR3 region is CASSQSDTKETQYF. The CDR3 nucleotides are TGTGCCAGCAGCCAGTCGGACACGAAAGAGACCCAGTACTTC.